The 3 T cell receptor beta chains given below trace back to one sample, sequenced in a study of T-cell reconstitution after alpha-beta-depleted transplantation in children. Preparation of the TCRbeta library used unique molecular identifiers. TCRdb independently ran MiXCR on the PCR reads; one entry per CDR3 protein. The sample yields around 600,000 distinct CDR3 sequences, approximately 10% seen once. The sample consisted of PBMCs from the stem cell graft donor, taken from the stem cell graft. Receptor source: a human donor who donated a stem cell graft to a child with acute myeloid leukemia.

This clonotype was seen many times. The gene calls are TRBV6-5 and TRBJ2-1; TRBD1 agrees at 8 bases. Losses at the gene ends were 6 bases for V and 0 bases for J; bases not matched to a gene: 7. Germline V gives CDR1 MNHEY, CDR2 SVGAGI. The CDR3 extends over 16 amino acids. The CDR3 nucleotides read TGTGCCAGCAGGTCCGGGACAGGAATCTCCTACAATGAGCAGTTCTTC. It is translated as CASRSGTGISYNEQFF.

The chain recombines TRBV10-3 with TRBJ2-2; 13 bases are a match to TRBD2. The CDR3 has 15 residues. After removal of 6 bases from V and 7 bases from J, the junction contained 5 bases not matched to a gene. Germline V gene data show CDR1 as ENHRY and CDR2 as SYGVKD. The DNA of the CDR3 is TGTGCCATCAGGGGGACTAGCGGGACCCACGGGGAGCTGTTTTTT. The encoded protein is CAIRGTSGTHGELFF.

The chain uses TRBV6-1 and TRBJ1-2; D unresolved. The germline V gene has CDR1 MNHNS and CDR2 SASEGT. Trimming removed 6 bases from V and 3 bases from J, with 17 bases in between. This CDR3 contains 15 residues. Here the CDR3 DNA reads TGTGCCAGCAGCCACACGGGCCTAGCCGACTATGGCTACACCTTC. Translating gives CASSHTGLADYGYTF.